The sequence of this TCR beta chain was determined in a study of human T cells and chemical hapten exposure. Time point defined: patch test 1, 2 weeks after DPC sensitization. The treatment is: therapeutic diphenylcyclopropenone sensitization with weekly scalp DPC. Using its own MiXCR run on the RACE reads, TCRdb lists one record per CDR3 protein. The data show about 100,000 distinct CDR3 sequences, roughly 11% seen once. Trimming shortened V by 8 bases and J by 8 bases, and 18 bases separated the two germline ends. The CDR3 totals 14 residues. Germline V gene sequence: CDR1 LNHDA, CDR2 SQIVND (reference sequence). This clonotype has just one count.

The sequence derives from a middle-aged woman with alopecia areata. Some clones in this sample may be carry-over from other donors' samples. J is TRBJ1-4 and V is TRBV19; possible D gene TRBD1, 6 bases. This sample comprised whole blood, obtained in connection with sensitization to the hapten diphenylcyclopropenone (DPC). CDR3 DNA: TGTGCCAGTGGAGAAGGGGACACAGGAGAAAAACTGTTTTTT. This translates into CASGEGDTGEKLFF.